One and the same sample provided the 10 T cell receptor beta chains below, sequenced in a study of T cell clonality in common variable immunodeficiency. This table comes from immunoSEQ multiplex PCR, and its TCRdb copy is limited to in-frame clones, with some not included. This sample carries 35,000 to 50,000 clones and no singletons, and 0.68% goes to the top ten. Sequencing input: peripheral blood mononuclear cells. These receptors all stem from a person between 18 and 75 years old in good health.

There are many counts of this clone. The CDR3 extends 3 residues past the end of the read, so its final part is completed from the germline J gene. The J gene is TRBJ2-2, the V gene TRBV10-3; maybe TRBD1 (6 bases). The CDR3 length is 12 residues. V was pared by 7 bases and J by 5 bases, with 8 bases between. Germline V gene lookup returns CDR1 ENHRY and CDR2 SYGVKD. Incomplete CDR3 DNA: TGTGCCATCAAAACAGGGACCGGGGAG. Protein sequence: CAIKTGTGE. The CDR3, in full, reads CAIKTGTGELFF.

This clone was detected ten times or more. The read ends 3 residues shy of where the CDR3 ends; the end is completed using the germline J gene. This sequence joins TRBV30 and TRBJ1-2, with 7 nucleotides matching TRBD1. Germline-derived CDR1 and CDR2 are GTSNPN and SVGIG (reference sequence). The trim removed 3 bases at V and 3 bases at J, leaving 7 bases unmatched. The CDR3 contains 14 residues. CDR3 sequence reads: CAWSGNTGDYGYTF. The DNA read from the CDR3 is TGTGCCTGGAGCGGGAACACAGGGGACTATGGC. The full variable domain, rest sourced from reference TRBV30 and TRBJ1-2, is SQTIHQWPATLVQPVGSPLSLECTVEGTSNPNLYWYRQAAGRGLQLLFYSVGIGQISSEVPQNLSASRPQDRQFILSSKKLLLSDSGFYLCAWSGNTGDYGYTFGSGTRLTVV.

This clone was counted at least ten times. The CDR3 end is not reached by the read, which stops 3 residues before it; the germline J gene fills it in. The chain joins TRBV6-4 to TRBJ2-3; 10 positions match TRBD1. The CDR3 is 14 residues long. With 2 bases clipped from V and 4 bases from J, the junction kept 0 bases outside the gene matches. In germline, CDR1 is MRHNA, CDR2 SNTAGT. CDR3 amino acids: CASSDGTGADTQYF. The sequenced part of the CDR3 DNA is TGTGCCAGCAGTGACGGGACAGGGGCAGATACG.

This clone was observed at least ten times. The missing CDR3 end, 3 residues past where the read stops, is filled in from the germline J gene. The chain couples TRBV6-4 to TRBJ1-1, with 9 bases fitting TRBD1. Germline assignment: CDR1 MRHNA and CDR2 SNTAGT. CDR3 length: 15 amino acids. V shed 4 bases and J 2 bases; nucleotides not matched to a gene: 5. Partial CDR3 DNA: TGTGCCAGCAGTGCCGGGACAGGGTCAAACACTGAA. Translating it yields CASSAGTGSNTE. The CDR3 in its entirety is CASSAGTGSNTEAFF.

At least ten counts were recorded for this clone. The junction and the germline gene differ at one end; a read error may be behind it. The read halts 3 residues ahead of the CDR3 end, with the missing end drawn from the germline J gene. This chain uses TRBV6-1 with TRBJ1-1; D gene unclear. The CDR3 runs 13 residues. The germline V gene encodes CDR1 MNHNS and CDR2 SASEGT. Partial CDR3 DNA: TGTGCCAGCAGTGAACAGGCCAACAGTGAA. This codes for CASSEQANSE. The whole CDR3 sequence reads CASSEQANSEAFF.

There are many counts of this clone. Read data end 3 residues before the CDR3 end; the end is taken from the germline J gene. The rearrangement uses TRBV7-9 and TRBJ2-7; 8 nucleotides align to TRBD2. The CDR3 covers 14 residues. Trimming took 6 bases from V and 2 from J; bases not matched to a gene: 6. Germline CDR1 and CDR2: SEHNR and FQNEAQ (reference sequence). Here the CDR3 reads CASSSTSVAYEQYF. The part of the CDR3 DNA that was read is TGTGCCAGCAGTTCGACTAGCGTTGCCTACGAG.

This clone was observed many times. The CDR3 end is not reached by the read, which stops 3 residues before it; the germline J gene fills it in. V usage is TRBV13 and J usage is TRBJ1-1; 7 bases fit TRBD1. CDR1 PRHDT and CDR2 FYEKMQ come from the germline V gene (reference sequence). V lost 5 bases, J lost 0 bases, and 3 bases stayed unmatched. The CDR3 is 14 amino acids. CDR3 loop: CASSPGTVNTEAFF. The part of the CDR3 DNA that was read is TGTGCCAGCAGCCCCGGGACAGTGAACACTGAA.

There are many counts of this clone. The read terminates 3 residues before the CDR3 end, so the remaining end is supplied by the germline J gene. The V call is TRBV7-9, the J call TRBJ2-1; TRBD1 matches at 9 bases. From germline, CDR1 is SEHNR and CDR2 FQNEAQ (reference sequence). The CDR3 is made up of 14 amino acids. J lost 9 bases, V lost 1 base, and 4 bases had no gene match. The DNA read from the CDR3 is TGTGCCAGCAGCTTAGTACAGGGGGCGAGTGAG. This gives the protein CASSLVQGASE. The CDR3 as a whole reads CASSLVQGASEQFF.

This clone was picked up many times. The read gets to within 3 residues of the CDR3 end, and the germline J gene fills in the rest. This chain uses TRBV28 with TRBJ1-1; 7 bases map to TRBD1. With V trimmed by 7 bases and J by 2 bases, 13 bases remained unmatched. This CDR3 is 16 amino acids long. Germline V gene sequence: CDR1 MDHEN, CDR2 SYDVKM. The CDR3 DNA, read in part, is TGTGCCAGCACCTCCTTAGGGGGACAGCCTAACACTGAA. This codes for CASTSLGGQPNTE. The entire CDR3 reads CASTSLGGQPNTEAFF.

This clone was seen at least ten times. The read gets to within 3 residues of the CDR3 end, and the germline J gene fills in the rest. The V gene is TRBV5-4, the J gene TRBJ1-6, with D tentatively TRBD1 (6 bases). Trimming removed 2 bases at V and 8 bases at J, with 17 bases between. The CDR3 runs 16 residues. The germline CDR1 and CDR2 sequences are SGHNT and YYREEE (reference sequence). CDR3 sequence reads: CASSFGAQGADSPLHF. The DNA read from the CDR3 is TGTGCCAGCAGCTTCGGTGCACAGGGAGCGGATTCACCC. Supplemented by reference TRBV5-4 and TRBJ1-6, the full variable domain reads ETGVTQSPTHLIKTRGQQVTLRCSSQSGHNTVSWYQQALGQGPQFIFQYYREEENGRGNFPPRFSGLQFPNYSSELNVNALELDDSALYLCASSFGAQGADSPLHFGNGTRLTVT.